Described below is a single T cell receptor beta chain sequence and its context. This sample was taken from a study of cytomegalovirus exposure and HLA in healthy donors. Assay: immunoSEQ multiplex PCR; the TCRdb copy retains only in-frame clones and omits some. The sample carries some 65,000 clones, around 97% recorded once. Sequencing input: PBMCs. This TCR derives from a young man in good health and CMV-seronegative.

The CDR3, as DNA: TGTGCCAGCAGCACACCCAATCAGCCCCAGCATTTT. This sequence encodes CASSTPNQPQHF. The chain joins TRBV5-6 to TRBJ1-5; no clear D. This CDR3 region has 12 residues. CDR1 SGHDT and CDR2 YYEEEE come from the germline V gene. Trimming stripped 4 bases from V and 3 bases from J, with 5 bases between.